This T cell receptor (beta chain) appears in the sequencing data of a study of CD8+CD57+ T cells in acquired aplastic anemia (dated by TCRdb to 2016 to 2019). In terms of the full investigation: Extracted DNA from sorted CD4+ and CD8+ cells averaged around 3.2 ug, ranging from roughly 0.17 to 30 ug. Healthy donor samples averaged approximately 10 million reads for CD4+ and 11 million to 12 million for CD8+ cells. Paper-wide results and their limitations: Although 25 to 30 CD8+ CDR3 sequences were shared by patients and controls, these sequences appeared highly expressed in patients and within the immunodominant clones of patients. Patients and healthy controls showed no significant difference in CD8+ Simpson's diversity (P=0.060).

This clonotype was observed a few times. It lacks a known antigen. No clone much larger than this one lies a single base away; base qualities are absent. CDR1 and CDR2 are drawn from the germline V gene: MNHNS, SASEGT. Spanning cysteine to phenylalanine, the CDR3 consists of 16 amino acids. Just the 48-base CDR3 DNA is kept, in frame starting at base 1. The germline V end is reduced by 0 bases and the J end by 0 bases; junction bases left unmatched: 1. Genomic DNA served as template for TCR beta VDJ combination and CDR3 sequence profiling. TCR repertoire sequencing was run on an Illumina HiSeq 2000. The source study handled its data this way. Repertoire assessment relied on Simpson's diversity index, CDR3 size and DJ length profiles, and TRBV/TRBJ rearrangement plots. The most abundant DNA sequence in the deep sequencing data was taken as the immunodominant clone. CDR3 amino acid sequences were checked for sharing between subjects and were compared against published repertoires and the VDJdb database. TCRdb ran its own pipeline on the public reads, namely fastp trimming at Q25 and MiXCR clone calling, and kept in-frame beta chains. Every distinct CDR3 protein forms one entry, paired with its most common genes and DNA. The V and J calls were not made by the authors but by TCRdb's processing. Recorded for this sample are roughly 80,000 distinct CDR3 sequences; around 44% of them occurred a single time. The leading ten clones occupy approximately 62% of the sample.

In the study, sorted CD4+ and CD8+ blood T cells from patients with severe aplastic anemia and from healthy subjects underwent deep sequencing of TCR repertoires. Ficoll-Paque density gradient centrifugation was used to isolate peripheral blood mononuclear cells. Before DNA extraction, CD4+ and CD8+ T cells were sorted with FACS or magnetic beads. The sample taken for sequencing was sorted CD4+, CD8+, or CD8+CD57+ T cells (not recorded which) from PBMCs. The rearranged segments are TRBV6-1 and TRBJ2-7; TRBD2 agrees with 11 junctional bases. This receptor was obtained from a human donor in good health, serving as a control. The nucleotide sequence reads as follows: TGTGCCAGCAGTGAAGCCCTAGCGGGAGGCTCCTACGAGCAGTACTTC. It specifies CASSEALAGGSYEQYF.